This TCR beta chain stems from a study of T cells in Graves' hyperthyroidism and ophthalmopathy. PBMCs were sourced from 9 to 10 ml fresh peripheral blood. The CDR3 regions of TCR beta were amplified from RNA transcripts. The HTBI primer set served for first-round RT-PCR of the TCR CDR3. TCRdb ran MiXCR on the multiplex PCR reads and lists one entry per CDR3 protein. The repertoire consists of 300,000 to 400,000 distinct CDR3 sequences, with around 13% occurring once and the leading ten covering 9.5% to 12%. The CDR3 sequence is 15 residues long. Trimming removed 3 bases at V and 5 bases at J, with 17 bases between. This clonotype was seen only a few times.

This TCR was sampled from an older woman with Graves' hyperthyroidism. Sequenced sample: blood. The chain joins TRBV12-3 or TRBV12-4 to TRBJ2-7, with D possibly matching TRBD2 (6 bases). CDR3 region: CASSFMGLRFNEQYF. As DNA, the CDR3 is TGTGCCAGCAGTTTCATGGGACTGAGATTCAACGAGCAGTACTTC.